A selection of T cell receptor beta chains follows, all from one sample in a study of neurological immune-mediated disorders. Each CDR3 protein is one row after TCRdb ran MiXCR on the 5' RACE reads. The table includes about 16,000 distinct CDR3 sequences, about a fifth detected once. The sequenced sample was PBMCs. The receptors were gathered from a man in his fifties or sixties in good health. Each CDR3 is given with its conserved first and last residue. D genes are given only for firm matches. The size entry is marked missing in some rows and otherwise reads once, few, many or a size class.

size | J | V | D | CDR3 | DNA
NA | TRBJ1-2 | TRBV5-4 | TRBD1 | CASSNDRTGGYTF | TGTGCCAGCAGCAACGACAGGACAGGGGGCTACACCTTC
medium-sized | TRBJ2-3 | TRBV5-5 | TRBD2 | CASSRELAGGRDTQYF | TGTGCCAGCAGCCGAGAGCTAGCGGGAGGTCGAGATACGCAGTATTTT
many | TRBJ2-7 | TRBV5-1 | TRBD1 | CASSNLDRGLIIHEQYF | TGCGCCAGCAGCAACCTGGACAGGGGGCTTATTATTCACGAGCAGTACTTC
many | TRBJ2-1 | TRBV3-1 | NA | CASSQDRAQEQFF | TGTGCCAGCAGCCAAGACCGGGCCCAAGAGCAGTTCTTC
many | TRBJ2-1 | TRBV20-1 | NA | CSARDPAGQKQFF | TGCAGTGCTAGAGATCCAGCGGGACAAAAGCAGTTCTTC
many | TRBJ2-3 | TRBV6-2/TRBV6-3 | NA | CASSRASDPGDTQYF | TGTGCCAGCAGTAGGGCTAGCGACCCCGGGGATACGCAGTATTTT
once | TRBJ1-6 | TRBV5-1 | NA | CASSSAAGSYNSPLHF | TGCGCCAGCAGCTCGGCCGCCGGCTCCTATAATTCACCCCTCCACTTT
many | TRBJ2-5 | TRBV20-1 | NA | CSARDQGGKTLQETQYF | TGCAGTGCTAGAGATCAAGGCGGAAAAACCTTACAAGAGACCCAGTACTTC
many | TRBJ2-1 | TRBV20-1 | TRBD2 | CSARVSSGAYYNEQFF | TGCAGTGCTAGAGTTTCTAGCGGAGCCTACTACAATGAGCAGTTCTTC
many | TRBJ2-5 | TRBV12-3/TRBV12-4 | NA | CASRPRDTTGETQYF | TGTGCCAGCAGACCGAGGGACACCACGGGGGAGACCCAGTACTTC
many | TRBJ2-3 | TRBV5-6 | TRBD1 | CASSLPQGAQTDTQYF | TGTGCCAGCAGCCTGCCCCAGGGGGCACAAACAGATACGCAGTATTTT
NA | TRBJ1-3 | TRBV7-9 | TRBD1 | CASSSTDRAIIDDPGNTIYF | TGTGCCAGCAGCTCTACGGACAGGGCAATTATCGACGACCCTGGAAACACCATATATTTT
many | TRBJ2-7 | TRBV20-1 | NA | CSARDWAGSSYEQYF | TGCAGTGCTAGAGATTGGGCGGGGAGTTCCTACGAGCAGTACTTC
many | TRBJ2-1 | TRBV20-1 | TRBD2 | CSARVLLAGKGGRYNEQFF | TGCAGTGCTAGAGTCTTACTAGCGGGAAAAGGAGGGCGCTACAATGAGCAGTTCTTC
many | TRBJ2-6 | TRBV20-1 | NA | CSAPIPGANVLTF | TGCAGTGCGCCGATTCCTGGGGCCAACGTCCTGACTTTC
NA | TRBJ1-6 | TRBV20-1 | TRBD1 | CSARDHRQGADSPLHF | TGCAGTGCTAGAGATCATCGACAGGGGGCCGATTCACCCCTCCACTTT
many | TRBJ1-5 | TRBV20-1 | NA | CSASSSDGGNQPQHF | TGCAGTGCTAGTAGCTCGGATGGTGGCAATCAGCCCCAGCATTTT
many | TRBJ1-5 | TRBV20-1 | NA | CSARGSGVQPQHF | TGCAGTGCTAGAGGATCAGGGGTACAGCCCCAGCATTTT
many | TRBJ2-5 | TRBV20-1 | TRBD2 | CSALPREAAQETQYF | TGCAGTGCCCTACCCCGGGAGGCCGCCCAAGAGACCCAGTACTTC
NA | TRBJ2-7 | TRBV12-3/TRBV12-4 | TRBD1 | CASRLQGPYYEQYF | TGTGCCAGCAGGCTACAGGGGCCCTACTACGAGCAGTACTTC
many | TRBJ2-2 | TRBV5-1 | NA | CASSYFGELFF | TGCGCCAGCAGCTACTTTGGGGAGCTGTTTTTT
many | TRBJ2-3 | TRBV20-1 | TRBD2 | CSAVRRERLSTDTQYF | TGCAGTGCCGTCCGGCGGGAGAGACTTAGCACAGATACGCAGTATTTT
many | TRBJ2-1 | TRBV4-1 | TRBD2 | CASSQDTSASYNEQFF | TGCGCCAGCAGCCAAGATACTAGCGCATCCTACAATGAGCAGTTCTTC
NA | TRBJ2-1 | TRBV7-2 | TRBD2 | CASSLASGRANEQFF | TGTGCCAGCAGCTTAGCTAGCGGGAGGGCCAATGAGCAGTTCTTC
many | TRBJ1-2 | TRBV20-1 | NA | CSTDQTVTGYTF | TGCAGTACAGACCAGACAGTTACGGGCTACACCTTC
NA | TRBJ2-1 | TRBV5-4 | NA | CASSGGGGSYNEQFF | TGTGCCAGCAGCGGGGGGGGCGGCTCCTACAATGAGCAGTTCTTC
medium-sized | TRBJ2-5 | TRBV5-1 | TRBD2 | CASSLDGLVGETQYF | TGCGCCAGCAGCTTGGATGGACTAGTGGGGGAGACCCAGTACTTC
medium-sized | TRBJ2-3 | TRBV7-3 | TRBD2 | CASSSPTGTSGRRDTQYF | TGTGCCAGCAGCTCACCTACCGGGACTAGCGGGAGGCGAGATACGCAGTATTTT
many | TRBJ2-2 | TRBV7-2 | NA | CASSLDGYTGELFF | TGTGCCAGCAGCTTAGACGGTTACACCGGGGAGCTGTTTTTT
NA | TRBJ2-5 | TRBV7-3 | NA | CASSPGPNQETQYF | TGTGCCAGCAGCCCCGGTCCGAACCAAGAGACCCAGTACTTC
many | TRBJ1-5 | TRBV10-3 | NA | CAISGGHSQPQHF | TGTGCCATCAGTGGTGGCCATAGTCAGCCCCAGCATTTT
many | TRBJ2-7 | TRBV20-1 | NA | CSGLGDGSYEQYF | TGCAGTGGACTGGGGGACGGGTCCTACGAGCAGTACTTC